Sequencing of this T cell receptor beta chain was carried out in a study of T cells in lung cancer brain metastases. Study in general: Median interval between primary and brain metastasis samples was roughly 350 days.

The CDR3 has 12 amino acids. V gave up 3 bases and J gave up 4 bases, with 4 bases separating them. Germline V lookup: CDR1 SGHVS, CDR2 FQNEAQ. Data came from immunoSEQ multiplex PCR; TCRdb stores just in-frame clones and leaves some out. Of fewer than 6,500 clones in the sample, approximately 91% are singletons; the top ten hold 3.5% to 5%. The sequence came from a man aged 65 to 85 with non-small cell lung cancer. Material: tumor tissue from the primary lung tumor. This chain uses TRBV7-8 with TRBJ2-4; D unclear. In DNA form, the CDR3 reads TGTGCCAGCAGCTTCGTGAAAAACATTCAGTACTTC. This translates into CASSFVKNIQYF.